A single sample gave rise to the 30 T cell receptor beta chains below, sequenced in a study of Tregs in tolerant kidney transplant recipients. Only in-frame clones appear in the TCRdb table, and some are missing; sequencing was by immunoSEQ multiplex PCR. Found here are over 60,000 clones, nearly 98% of them singletons; the top ten hold roughly 0.59%. The source was CD4+ T cells from blood, collected before the transplant. The receptors here all came from a human donor who received a combined kidney and bone marrow transplant.

The chain uses TRBV19 and TRBJ1-2; no firm D call. The ends were cut back, 7 bases at V and 5 bases at J, with 20 bases in the middle. This CDR3 contains 15 residues. Germline V CDR1 and CDR2: LNHDA, SQIVND (reference sequence). The CDR3 bases are TGTGCCAGTATCGTGGATGTCAACGCGGTATATGGCTACACCTTC. This translates into CASIVDVNAVYGYTF. The full variable domain, completed using reference TRBV19 and TRBJ1-2, is DGGITQSPKYLFRKEGQNVTLSCEQNLNHDAMYWYRQDPGQGLRLIYYSQIVNDFQKGDIAEGYSVSREKKESFPLTVTSAQKNPTAFYLCASIVDVNAVYGYTFGSGTRLTVV.

The count of this clone is one. The rearrangement uses TRBV2 and TRBJ2-7; D is perhaps TRBD2 (5 bases). The CDR3 runs 14 residues. CDR1 SNHLY and CDR2 FYNNEI come from the germline V gene. The germline V and J ends were trimmed by 4 bases and 3 bases, with 13 bases remaining between them. The CDR3 loop reads CASSVEGIYYEQYF. CDR3 nucleotides: TGTGCCAGCAGTGTTGAGGGAATCTACTACGAGCAGTACTTC. The complete variable domain, with remaining parts taken from reference TRBV2 and TRBJ2-7, reads EPEVTQTPSHQVTQMGQEVILRCVPISNHLYFYWYRQILGQKVEFLVSFYNNEISEKSEIFDDQFSVERPDGSNFTLKIRSTKLEDSAMYFCASSVEGIYYEQYFGPGTRLTVT.

The chain combines TRBV18 with TRBJ2-2; 7 bases agree with TRBD1. CDR1 is KGHSH and CDR2 is LQKENI in the germline V gene. CDR3 length: 14 residues. Trimming at V came to 3 bases and at J to 6 bases, leaving 4 bases not matched to a gene. This CDR3 is CASSPTGASGELFF. CDR3 nucleotide sequence: TGTGCCAGCTCACCTACAGGGGCATCCGGGGAGCTGTTTTTT.

The chain is built from TRBV7-2 and TRBJ1-1; 9 bases map to TRBD1. Germline loops: CDR1 SGHTA, CDR2 FQGNSA. The ends lost 5 bases at V and 4 bases at J; junction bases unmatched: 5. The CDR3 is 14 residues long. CDR3 loop: CASSTQGAVTEAFF. CDR3 in DNA: TGTGCCAGCAGCACACAGGGGGCGGTCACTGAAGCTTTCTTT. Variable domain in full (rest from reference TRBV7-2 and TRBJ1-1): GAGVSQSPSNKVTEKGKDVELRCDPISGHTALYWYRQSLGQGLEFLIYFQGNSAPDKSGLPSDRFSAERTGGSVSTLTIQRTQQEDSAVYLCASSTQGAVTEAFFGQGTRLTVV.

This chain uses TRBV18 with TRBJ1-1; tentatively, D is TRBD1 (6 bases). Trimming removed 4 bases from V and 5 bases from J, with 8 bases in between. Germline CDR1 reads KGHSH; CDR2 reads LQKENI. This CDR3 spans 12 amino acids. The CDR3 loop reads CASSLTGTEAFF. For the CDR3, the DNA is TGTGCCAGCTCACTAACAGGGACTGAAGCTTTCTTT.

This chain connects TRBV19 to TRBJ1-2; unclear D gene. V gave up 0 bases and J gave up 3 bases, with 11 bases separating them. Germline-derived CDR1 and CDR2 are LNHDA and SQIVND (reference sequence). This CDR3 region has 15 residues. CDR3 sequence reads: CASSIDRRVDYGYTF. Written as DNA, the CDR3 is TGTGCCAGTAGTATAGATAGAAGAGTAGACTATGGCTACACCTTC.

This clone was seen once. V and J are TRBV30 and TRBJ2-3, with TRBD2 as a possible D gene (6 bases). Germline CDR1 is GTSNPN and CDR2 is SVGIG (reference sequence). The CDR3 has 14 residues. Between the trimmed V and J ends, which lost 3 bases and 0 bases, there was a span of 10 bases. CDR3 nucleotide sequence: TGTGCCTGGAGCCGCGGGACTAGCACAGATACGCAGTATTTT. This gives the protein CAWSRGTSTDTQYF.

V gene TRBV5-4 combines with J gene TRBJ1-2; D ambiguous. Germline V gene data show CDR1 as SGHNT and CDR2 as YYREEE (reference sequence). The CDR3 extends over 14 amino acids. With 9 bases removed from V and 2 bases from J, the gap between germline ends came to 17 bases. CDR3 residues: CAIRLMGGNYGYTF. CDR3 DNA sequence: TGTGCCATCCGGCTAATGGGAGGGAACTATGGCTACACCTTC.

This chain uses TRBV19 with TRBJ1-4, with D perhaps TRBD1 (6 bases). V shed 8 bases and J shed 7 bases, with 11 bases lying between them. Germline V gives CDR1 LNHDA, CDR2 SQIVND (reference sequence). The CDR3 contains 12 residues. This CDR3 is CASAGDTEKLFF. CDR3 in DNA: TGTGCCAGTGCTGGGGACACTGAAAAACTGTTTTTT.

The chain employs TRBV5-4 and TRBJ2-5; 8 positions agree with TRBD2. In germline, CDR1 is SGHNT, CDR2 YYREEE (reference sequence). CDR3 size: 14 residues. V was clipped by 0 bases and J by 5 bases; unmatched bases: 3. The CDR3 DNA sequence: TGTGCCAGCAGCTTGGGTGCTAGCGGGGAGACCCAGTACTTC. It yields the protein CASSLGASGETQYF.

The rearrangement uses TRBV7-2 and TRBJ2-3; D is possibly TRBD1 (6 bases). Germline V gene lookup returns CDR1 SGHTA and CDR2 FQGNSA. The CDR3 has 17 residues. Trimming stripped 0 bases from V and 0 bases from J, with 13 bases between. CDR3: CASSLASRGPSTDTQYF. The CDR3, as DNA: TGTGCCAGCAGCTTAGCGAGCAGGGGTCCTAGCACAGATACGCAGTATTTT.

The rearrangement uses TRBV7-2 and TRBJ1-5; D is unclear. CDR1 is SGHTA, CDR2 FQGNSA, per germline. V lost 4 bases to trimming and J lost 2 bases, with 15 bases between them. The CDR3 sequence is 16 residues long. The CDR3 is CASSSRGGRGNQPQHF. The DNA for the CDR3 is TGTGCCAGCAGCTCGCGGGGTGGAAGGGGCAATCAGCCCCAGCATTTT. Drawing the rest from reference TRBV7-2 and TRBJ1-5, the complete variable domain is GAGVSQSPSNKVTEKGKDVELRCDPISGHTALYWYRQSLGQGLEFLIYFQGNSAPDKSGLPSDRFSAERTGGSVSTLTIQRTQQEDSAVYLCASSSRGGRGNQPQHFGDGTRLSIL.

This clone has only one observation. V is TRBV18 and J is TRBJ1-3; D might be TRBD1 (5 bases). Germline CDR1 and CDR2: KGHSH and LQKENI. V was trimmed by 2 bases and J by 3 bases, leaving 14 bases between them. The CDR3 length is 16 residues. CDR3 in DNA: TGTGCCAGCTCACCAGATAGACAGTACCTTGGAAACACCATATATTTT. This translates into CASSPDRQYLGNTIYF.

This clone showed up just once. The rearrangement links TRBV9 to TRBJ2-1; 13 positions match TRBD2. V gave up 4 bases and J gave up 2 bases; unmatched junction bases: 3. The germline CDR1 and CDR2 sequences are SGDLS and YYNGEE. CDR3 size: 16 residues. The CDR3 spells CASSITSGRAYNEQFF. Written as DNA, the CDR3 is TGTGCCAGCAGCATTACTAGCGGGAGGGCCTACAATGAGCAGTTCTTC.

The chain joins TRBV2 to TRBJ1-1, with D uncertain. The CDR3 totals 14 residues. The V end was cut by 5 bases, the J end by 0 bases, with 10 bases between. Per the germline V gene, CDR1 is SNHLY and CDR2 is FYNNEI. DNA for the CDR3: TGTGCCAGCAGTCTTGGTTACATGAACACTGAAGCTTTCTTT. Translating gives CASSLGYMNTEAFF.

The rearrangement uses TRBV4-3 and TRBJ2-7, with TRBD1 matching over 7 bases. CDR3 size: 16 residues. CDR1 is LGHNA and CDR2 is YSLEER in the germline V gene. V was pared by 0 bases and J by 3 bases, with 8 bases of the junction left unmatched. The CDR3 DNA is TGCGCCAGCAGCCAAGAGTATAGACAGGGCTACTACGAGCAGTACTTC. As protein: CASSQEYRQGYYEQYF.

This clone has a single count. The V call is TRBV19, the J call TRBJ1-1; D possibly corresponds to TRBD1 (6 bases). CDR1 LNHDA and CDR2 SQIVND come from the germline V gene (reference sequence). The CDR3 length is 14 residues. V lost 6 bases and J lost 1, with 12 bases in between. The CDR3 spells CASSYDRTNTEAFF. The CDR3 coding sequence is TGTGCCAGTAGCTACGACAGGACGAACACTGAAGCTTTCTTT.

The genes are TRBV15 and TRBJ1-2, with 7 nucleotides matching TRBD1. CDR3 size: 16 residues. The V segment lost 0 bases and the J segment 8 bases; nucleotides outside the gene matches: 12. Germline V gene lookup returns CDR1 LNHNV and CDR2 YYDKDF (reference sequence). CDR3 protein: CATSRDQEGTARGYTF. CDR3 DNA sequence: TGTGCCACCAGCAGAGATCAAGAAGGGACAGCCAGGGGCTACACCTTC.

The DNA for the CDR3 is TGTGCTAGTGCCAACAGAGAGAAGAACACTGAAGCTTTCTTT. It encodes CASANREKNTEAFF. This chain connects TRBV12-5 to TRBJ1-1; no clear D. This CDR3 has 14 residues. Germline loops: CDR1 LGHNT, CDR2 FRNRAP. Deletions cut 7 bases from V and 1 base from J, with 13 bases between.

J is TRBJ2-7 and V is TRBV10-3; D may be TRBD1 (6 bases). V gave up 5 bases and J gave up 1 base, with 18 bases separating them. Germline lookup yields CDR1 ENHRY and CDR2 SYGVKD. The CDR3 loop spans 16 amino acids. Here the CDR3 reads CAISQGRPGASYEQYF. DNA of the CDR3: TGTGCCATCAGTCAGGGTCGGCCAGGGGCGTCCTACGAGCAGTACTTC.

The chain joins TRBV11-1 to TRBJ2-3, with TRBD2 identical over 14 bases. This CDR3 region has 14 residues. The V and J ends lost 5 bases and 11 bases, in that order; junction bases with no gene match: 6. Germline values: CDR1 SGHAT, CDR2 FQDESV (reference sequence). This CDR3 is CASSRGTSGSRQYF. CDR3 DNA: TGTGCCAGCAGCCGCGGGACTAGCGGGAGCAGGCAGTATTTT.

The rearrangement joins TRBV18 to TRBJ2-1, with TRBD2 matching 9 bases. This CDR3 is 16 amino acids long. Germline V gene sequence: CDR1 KGHSH, CDR2 LQKENI. The J segment lost 3 bases and the V segment lost 1 base, leaving 4 bases of the junction unmatched. CDR3 bases: TGTGCCAGCTCACCACTAGCGGGGGAGGTCTACAATGAGCAGTTCTTC. Its protein is CASSPLAGEVYNEQFF. Full variable domain (outside the CDR3, taken from reference TRBV18 and TRBJ2-1): NAGVMQNPRHLVRRRGQEARLRCSPMKGHSHVYWYRQLPEEGLKFMVYLQKENIIDESGMPKERFSAEFPKEGPSILRIQQVVRGDSAAYFCASSPLAGEVYNEQFFGPGTRLTVL.

In this sample, this clone turned up a few times. The chain links TRBV2 to TRBJ1-3, with 7 nucleotides matching TRBD1. The trim removed 5 bases at V and 2 bases at J, leaving 6 bases unmatched. The CDR3 extends over 15 amino acids. From germline, CDR1 is SNHLY and CDR2 FYNNEI. In DNA, the CDR3 is TGTGCCAGCAGTCCAGACAGGGAGGCTGGAAACACCATATATTTT. Encoded protein: CASSPDREAGNTIYF.

Of note for this clone: A junction boundary mismatches the germline segment, possibly from a read error. The V and J genes are TRBV25-1 and TRBJ1-1, with 8 bases aligning to TRBD1. The CDR3 is made up of 15 amino acids. Looked up from germline, CDR1 is MGHDK and CDR2 is SYGVNS. The CDR3 region has the DNA TGTGCCAGCAGTGAATTGGTAGGACAGGGCACTAAAGCTTTCTTT. Amino acid sequence: CASSELVGQGTKAFF.

This chain links TRBV6-7 with TRBJ2-1; TRBD2 matches at 12 bases. TRBV6-7 falls under the ORF class, with uncertain function. The CDR3 runs 18 residues. V shed 4 bases and J 8 bases; nucleotides not matched to a gene: 15. This CDR3 reads CASSCPTSGSEGQDEQFF. The CDR3 DNA sequence: TGTGCCAGCAGTTGCCCGACTAGCGGGAGTGAGGGCCAGGATGAGCAGTTCTTC.

The chain recombines TRBV28 with TRBJ2-7; 9 bases fit TRBD1. CDR1 MDHEN and CDR2 SYDVKM come from the germline V gene. This CDR3 comprises 16 residues. Unmatched junction bases numbered 11, after V lost 2 bases and J lost 6 bases. The CDR3 bases are TGTGCCAGCAGTTTAGTGTTTGGGACAGGGTCCCCCGAGCAGTACTTC. It yields the protein CASSLVFGTGSPEQYF.

A word on this clone: At one of its ends the junction is not consistent with the germline gene, which may arise from a read error. The J gene is TRBJ1-1, the V gene TRBV5-5; 8 nucleotides agree with TRBD1. Germline V gene sequence: CDR1 SGHKS, CDR2 YYEKEE (reference sequence). The CDR3 totals 15 residues. The CDR3 DNA follows: TGTGCCAGCAGCCCACGACAGGGGACGAACGCTGAAGCTTTCTTT. Translating gives CASSPRQGTNAEAFF. The entire variable domain, with the rest obtained from reference TRBV5-5 and TRBJ1-1, is as follows: DAGVTQSPTHLIKTRGQQVTLRCSPISGHKSVSWYQQVLGQGPQFIFQYYEKEERGRGNFPDRFSARQFPNYSSELNVNALLLGDSALYLCASSPRQGTNAEAFFGQGTRLTVV.

V usage is TRBV5-1 and J usage is TRBJ2-7; 10 nucleotides line up with TRBD1. The CDR3 runs 16 residues. V lost 0 bases to trimming and J lost 7 bases; unmatched junction nucleotides: 10. In germline, CDR1 is SGHRS, CDR2 YFSETQ. Here the CDR3 reads CASSLDPTGGIYEQYF. For the CDR3, the DNA is TGCGCCAGCAGCTTGGACCCGACAGGGGGCATATATGAGCAGTACTTC.

The sample holds one count of this clone. The rearrangement joins TRBV11-3 to TRBJ2-7; 11 bases line up with TRBD1. The germline V gene has CDR1 SGHNT and CDR2 YENEEA. The V segment lost 8 bases and the J segment 11 bases; nucleotides outside the gene matches: 11. The CDR3 runs to 13 residues. The CDR3 bases are TGTGCCAGCCAACCCGGGACAGGGGGACGAGAGTACTTC. Translation gives CASQPGTGGREYF.

The chain joins TRBV19 to TRBJ2-7; TRBD2 aligns across 7 bases. Germline V gene lookup returns CDR1 LNHDA and CDR2 SQIVND (reference sequence). V gave up 4 bases and J gave up 6 bases; unmatched junction bases: 6. This CDR3 has 13 residues. Here the CDR3 DNA reads TGTGCCAGTAGTACGACTAGCCTGGGCGAGCAGTACTTC. The encoded protein is CASSTTSLGEQYF.